This T cell receptor (beta chain) was found in a study of Graves' ophthalmopathy and Graves' hyperthyroidism. Pregnant or lactating patients and those with other autoimmune diseases or uncontrolled infections were excluded. As the template, RNA transcripts were used to amplify TCR beta CDR3 regions. Scientists carried out first-round RT-PCR using HTBI primers and then a second-round multiplex PCR. One entry per CDR3 protein, called by TCRdb with MiXCR from the multiplex PCR reads. The table has fewer than 600,000 distinct CDR3 sequences, roughly an eighth seen once. There are many counts of this clonotype. Its antigen is unidentified. Overall study findings and caveats: Most expanded clonotypes in thyroid above 0.001 frequency also showed up in blood. Its predictions of ophthalmopathy progression gave the model around 71% sensitivity and 72% to 80% specificity. A roughly 80% specificity and 85% to 90% sensitivity were achieved by a 13-signature model that separated ophthalmopathy from stable hyperthyroidism.

Germline lookup yields CDR1 SQVTM and CDR2 ANQGSEA. CDR3 length: 12 residues. The ends were cut back, 4 bases at V and 1 base at J, with 6 bases in the middle. The sequence derives from a woman in her twenties or thirties with Graves' ophthalmopathy. The sequenced sample consisted of blood. This chain connects TRBV29-1 to TRBJ2-3; D ambiguous. The CDR3 loop is CSVGLRTDTQYF. CDR3 nucleotide sequence: TGCAGCGTTGGTCTGCGCACAGATACGCAGTATTTT.